This section outlines one T cell receptor beta chain sequence together with its context. Antigen specificity is unknown. The CDR3 contains 15 residues. The V gene lost 2 bases and the J gene lost 4 bases, with 14 bases spanning the gap. The germline V gene has CDR1 LNHDA and CDR2 SQIVND (reference sequence). This entry comes from a study of cytomegalovirus exposure and HLA in healthy donors. Whole-study results and caveats: The dataset shows that most TCR sequences were rare, while some public TCRs occurred in many donors. The study designated fewer than 200 TCR beta chains cytomegalovirus-associated.

Clones were sequenced by immunoSEQ multiplex PCR, and TCRdb holds only the in-frame ones, with some missing. The table includes about 150,000 clones, about 89% detected once. This chain uses TRBV19 with TRBJ1-2; possibly TRBD1 for D (5 bases). The clonotype was recovered from a man aged 18 to 29 in good health and CMV-seronegative. The sequencing input was PBMCs. Here the CDR3 reads CASSIRAGKSYGYTF. The CDR3 coding sequence is TGTGCCAGTAGTATAAGGGCAGGGAAGTCCTATGGCTACACCTTC.